The present entry profiles one TCR beta chain with its context. Antigen: not known. This sample is drawn from a study of cytomegalovirus exposure and HLA in healthy donors. Study-wide results and limits: The analysis excluded some indistinguishable V segments, including TRBV6-2 and TRBV6-3. The study flagged 150 to 200 TCR beta chains as cytomegalovirus-associated. A reported reduction in N-insertions relative to the approximately 600-donor mean was seen in an Asian-associated ancestry cluster in a later analysis.

The PCR employed 60 Vbeta primers together with 13 Jbeta primers. The data were produced by immunoSEQ multiplex PCR, yet TCRdb's version contains in-frame clones alone and is incomplete. The sample lists approximately 150,000 clones, roughly 74% seen once, with approximately 10% in the top ten. From germline, CDR1 is MDHEN and CDR2 SYDVKM. V lost 8 bases, J lost 0 bases, and 11 bases lay in between. The CDR3 loop spans 15 amino acids. The receptor comes from a man aged 18 to 30 in good health and CMV-seropositive. The sample taken for sequencing was PBMCs. V is TRBV28 and J is TRBJ2-6; weak D call: TRBD2 (5 bases). The DNA for the CDR3 is TGTGCCAGCTATCCGGGGAGCTCTGGGGCCAACGTCCTGACTTTC. It specifies CASYPGSSGANVLTF.